This T cell receptor (beta chain) is from a study of response to subunit inactivated influenza vaccine. TCRdb itself ran the RT-PCR reads through MiXCR, one entry per CDR3 protein. The sample carries about 540,000 distinct CDR3 sequences, around 25% recorded once. This clonotype was counted at least ten times. The same data also went into a second study, on T cells expressing NK-cell markers. As that study records: The authors made TCR beta cDNA libraries by 5'RACE template switching. This switching added a universal primer site and UMIs.

Here the sequenced sample was CD4+ T cells sorted from PBMCs, taken roughly 13 days after vaccination. The receptor was derived from a man in his forties or fifties who received an inactivated influenza vaccine.

This chain's CDR3 is CASRKIGHLETQYF. As DNA, the CDR3 is TGTGCCAGCAGAAAAATTGGACACTTAGAGACCCAGTACTTC. The gene calls are TRBV12-3 or TRBV12-4 and TRBJ2-5; a possible D gene is TRBD1 (5 bases). The CDR3 consists of 14 residues. The ends were cut back, 6 bases at V and 4 bases at J, with 15 bases in the middle.